A single sample gave rise to the 18 T cell receptor beta chains below, sequenced in a study of T cells in Graves' hyperthyroidism and ophthalmopathy. It was RNA transcripts that yielded the amplified TCR beta CDR3 regions. First-round RT-PCR targeting the TCR CDR3 was performed with the HTBI primer set. MiXCR, applied by TCRdb to the multiplex PCR reads, yields one record per CDR3 protein. Here the sample spans roughly 290,000 distinct CDR3 sequences, 10% to 15% being singletons. Sequencing was done on a sample of blood. Source of these receptors: a woman under 40 with Graves' hyperthyroidism that later progressed to Graves' ophthalmopathy.

In its sample, this clonotype was seen many times. The CDR3 reads CASSNSPLTASSYNEQFF. The CDR3 DNA sequence: TGTGCCAGCAGCAATTCCCCCCTGACAGCGAGCTCCTACAATGAGCAGTTCTTC. The chain has TRBV7-9 and TRBJ2-1, with D tentatively TRBD1 (5 bases). Trimming shortened V by 5 bases and J by 0 bases, and 20 bases separated the two germline ends. Per germline, CDR1 SEHNR and CDR2 FQNEAQ (reference sequence). The CDR3 covers 18 residues.

This clonotype was detected ten times or more. The genes are TRBV28 and TRBJ1-3; tentatively, D is TRBD1 (6 bases). This CDR3 contains 16 residues. Trimming took off 6 bases at V and 0 bases at J, with 15 bases between the two ends. Germline values: CDR1 MDHEN, CDR2 SYDVKM. This chain's CDR3 is CASREPGHLSGNTIYF. CDR3 DNA sequence: TGTGCCAGCAGAGAACCGGGACATCTCTCTGGAAACACCATATATTTT.

The CDR3 spells CSARDHINSYEQYF. CDR3 DNA sequence: TGCAGTGCTAGAGACCACATAAACTCCTACGAGCAGTACTTC. The gene calls are TRBV20-1 and TRBJ2-7; D not certain. Germline V gene lookup returns CDR1 DFQATT and CDR2 SNEGSKA (reference sequence). The ends were cut back, 0 bases at V and 0 bases at J, with 9 bases in the middle. The CDR3 spans 14 residues.

This clonotype was seen ten or more times. The chain employs TRBV27 and TRBJ2-1; 8 nucleotides match TRBD2. This CDR3 comprises 16 residues. The trim removed 3 bases at V and 7 bases at J, leaving 11 bases unmatched. Germline assignment: CDR1 MNHEY and CDR2 SMNVEV (reference sequence). The DNA for the CDR3 is TGTGCCAGCAGTTTCCAGGCTGTACTAGCGGTAAATGAGCAGTTCTTC. Residues: CASSFQAVLAVNEQFF.

This clonotype was counted many times. V gene TRBV2 combines with J gene TRBJ1-2; tentative D call: TRBD1 (6 bases). Germline loops: CDR1 SNHLY, CDR2 FYNNEI. With 7 bases removed from V and 8 bases from J, the gap between germline ends came to 17 bases. CDR3 size: 13 residues. The CDR3 DNA reads TGTGCCAGCACCCGGGCAGGGGTTATCGGCTACACCTTC. Translation: CASTRAGVIGYTF. Supplemented by reference TRBV2 and TRBJ1-2, the full variable domain reads EPEVTQTPSHQVTQMGQEVILRCVPISNHLYFYWYRQILGQKVEFLVSFYNNEISEKSEIFDDQFSVERPDGSNFTLKIRSTKLEDSAMYFCASTRAGVIGYTFGSGTRLTVV.

In regard to this clonotype: A much bigger clone sits one base away, suggesting this may be a read error. The V call is TRBV27, the J call TRBJ2-3, with 9 bases identical to TRBD2. V gave up 6 bases and J gave up 4 bases; unmatched junction bases: 8. Germline V lookup: CDR1 MNHEY, CDR2 SMNVEV (reference sequence). This CDR3 region has 15 residues. The CDR3 sequence is CASSLKREVSDTQYF. The CDR3 region has the DNA TGTGCCAGCAGCCTCAAGCGGGAGGTGTCAGATACGCAGTATTTT.

This clonotype has ten or more counts. The chain employs TRBV27 and TRBJ2-1; maybe TRBD1 (6 bases). From germline, CDR1 is MNHEY and CDR2 SMNVEV (reference sequence). Deletions cut 5 bases from V and 3 bases from J, with 11 bases between. The CDR3 sequence is 14 residues long. DNA for the CDR3: TGTGCCAGCAGTCTCCGACAGGACTACAATGAGCAGTTCTTC. Its protein product is CASSLRQDYNEQFF.

In this sample, this clonotype turned up many times. This sequence joins TRBV28 and TRBJ2-7; TRBD2 might be the D (5 bases). The CDR3 is made up of 14 amino acids. Trimming left V 6 bases short and J 5 bases short, with 17 bases between. Germline loops: CDR1 MDHEN, CDR2 SYDVKM. In DNA, the CDR3 is TGTGCCAGCAGCCGGGGAACCCTCCCGAACGAGCAGTACTTC. This sequence encodes CASSRGTLPNEQYF.

This clonotype appeared many times. The J gene is TRBJ1-2, the V gene TRBV28, with D hard to call. This CDR3 has 14 residues. CDR1 MDHEN and CDR2 SYDVKM come from the germline V gene. Trimming cost V 6 bases and J 8 bases, with 19 bases left between them. This CDR3 reads CASSLVISTNGYTF. DNA for the CDR3: TGTGCCAGCAGCCTCGTCATATCCACTAACGGCTACACCTTC.

The sample holds many counts of this clonotype. The chain couples TRBV28 to TRBJ2-4, with 7 positions matching TRBD2. The V segment lost 7 bases and the J segment 9 bases; nucleotides outside the gene matches: 12. Per the germline V gene, CDR1 is MDHEN and CDR2 is SYDVKM. The CDR3 spans 14 residues. Written as DNA, the CDR3 is TGTGCCAGCACGGGGGGAGCCGCAGTGGCCATTCAGTACTTC. This encodes CASTGGAAVAIQYF.

This clonotype has a handful of counts. V gene TRBV6-5 combines with J gene TRBJ2-1; D is ambiguous. Trimming pared 2 bases from V and 3 bases from J, leaving 8 bases between. Germline lookup yields CDR1 MNHEY and CDR2 SVGAGI. The CDR3 covers 14 residues. CDR3 DNA: TGTGCCAGCAGTTACAACCGAATCTACAATGAGCAGTTCTTC. Protein sequence: CASSYNRIYNEQFF.

This clonotype was seen more than once but under ten times. The rearrangement uses TRBV7-9 and TRBJ1-1; 9 nucleotides match TRBD1. J was trimmed by 1 base and V by 4 bases; bases with no gene match: 7. The CDR3 runs 16 residues. Per the germline V gene, CDR1 is SEHNR and CDR2 is FQNEAQ (reference sequence). The CDR3 is CASSSWTGAQNTEAFF. The CDR3, as DNA: TGTGCCAGCAGCTCCTGGACAGGGGCGCAGAACACTGAAGCTTTCTTT.

Ten or more counts support this clonotype. J is TRBJ2-7 and V is TRBV28; D not certain. The CDR3 is made up of 13 amino acids. Deletions cut 8 bases from V and 1 base from J, with 12 bases between. Germline-derived CDR1 and CDR2 are MDHEN and SYDVKM. The CDR3 DNA reads TGTGCCAGCGGTACCGGGCCTTCCTACGAGCAGTACTTC. Translation gives CASGTGPSYEQYF.

This clonotype was recorded at least ten times. The V gene is TRBV2, the J gene TRBJ1-5; no clear D gene. With 6 bases removed from V and 3 bases from J, the gap between germline ends came to 12 bases. Germline CDR1 reads SNHLY; CDR2 reads FYNNEI. This CDR3 is built from 14 residues. The CDR3 DNA sequence: TGTGCCAGCAGGTCAAACAGCGTCAATCAGCCCCAGCATTTT. Protein product: CASRSNSVNQPQHF. Based on the CDR3 plus reference TRBV2 and TRBJ1-5, the full variable domain is EPEVTQTPSHQVTQMGQEVILRCVPISNHLYFYWYRQILGQKVEFLVSFYNNEISEKSEIFDDQFSVERPDGSNFTLKIRSTKLEDSAMYFCASRSNSVNQPQHFGDGTRLSIL.

The chain is built from TRBV29-1 and TRBJ2-1; D is unresolved. V shed 2 bases and J shed 6 bases, with 8 bases lying between them. Germline V CDR1 and CDR2: SQVTM, ANQGSEA. The CDR3 is 12 residues long. Here the CDR3 reads CSVEPPSNEQFF. CDR3 bases: TGCAGCGTTGAACCCCCAAGCAATGAGCAGTTCTTC.

This chain uses TRBV5-4 with TRBJ1-2, with D perhaps matching TRBD1 (6 bases). This CDR3 contains 14 residues. Germline V gene data show CDR1 as SGHNT and CDR2 as YYREEE (reference sequence). Trimming pared 4 bases from V and 3 bases from J, leaving 13 bases between. CDR3 protein: CASSVGGGDYGYTF. DNA for the CDR3: TGTGCCAGCAGCGTGGGTGGGGGCGACTATGGCTACACCTTC.

This clonotype was recorded many times. The chain carries TRBV27 and TRBJ2-1, with D possibly TRBD2 on 6 matching bases. The CDR3 consists of 14 residues. V was trimmed by 5 bases and J by 9 bases, leaving 17 bases between them. The germline V gene encodes CDR1 MNHEY and CDR2 SMNVEV (reference sequence). CDR3 DNA sequence: TGTGCCAGCAGTCCCTCTGGACTATGGGGTGAGCAGTTCTTC. Translated: CASSPSGLWGEQFF.

This clonotype was counted many times. V is TRBV7-9 and J is TRBJ2-3; 9 bases map to TRBD2. Germline V CDR1 and CDR2: SEHNR, FQNEAQ (reference sequence). The CDR3 covers 22 residues. Trimming cost V 0 bases and J 3 bases; bases outside gene matches: 22. In DNA form, the CDR3 reads TGTGCCAGCAGCTTAGCCTCACGGACTTACACCTCGACGCGGGAGGGAACAGATACGCAGTATTTT. Residues: CASSLASRTYTSTREGTDTQYF. The whole variable domain, remainder taken from reference TRBV7-9 and TRBJ2-3, is DTGVSQNPRHKITKRGQNVTFRCDPISEHNRLYWYRQTLGQGPEFLTYFQNEAQLEKSRLLSDRFSAERPKGSFSTLEIQRTEQGDSAMYLCASSLASRTYTSTREGTDTQYFGPGTRLTVL.